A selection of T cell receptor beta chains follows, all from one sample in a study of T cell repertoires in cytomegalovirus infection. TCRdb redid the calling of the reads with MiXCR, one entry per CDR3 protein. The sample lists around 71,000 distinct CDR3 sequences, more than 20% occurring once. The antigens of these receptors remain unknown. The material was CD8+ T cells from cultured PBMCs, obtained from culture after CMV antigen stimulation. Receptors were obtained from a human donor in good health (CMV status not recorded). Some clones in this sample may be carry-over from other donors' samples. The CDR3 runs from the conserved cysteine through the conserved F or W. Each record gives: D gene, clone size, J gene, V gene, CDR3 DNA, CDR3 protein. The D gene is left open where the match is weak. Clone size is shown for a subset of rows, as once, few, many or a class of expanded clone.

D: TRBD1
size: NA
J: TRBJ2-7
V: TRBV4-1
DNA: TGCGCCAGCAGCCCTCAGAGCCCAGGGGGCTACGAGCAGTACTTC
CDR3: CASSPQSPGGYEQYF

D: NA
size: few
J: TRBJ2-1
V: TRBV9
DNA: TGTGCCAGCAGCGTAGATGCAGAGCCCTCCTACAATGAGCAGTTCTTC
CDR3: CASSVDAEPSYNEQFF

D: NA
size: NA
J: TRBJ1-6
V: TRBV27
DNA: TGTGCCAGCAGTTTAGTTCCCAGGCCTAATTCACCCCTCCACTTT
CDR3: CASSLVPRPNSPLHF

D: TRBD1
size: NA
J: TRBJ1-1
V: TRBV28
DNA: TGTGCCAGCACCCTAGGACAGGGGTCGAGGACTGAAGCTTTCTTT
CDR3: CASTLGQGSRTEAFF

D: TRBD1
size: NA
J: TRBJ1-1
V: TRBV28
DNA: TGTGCCAGCAGTCTGACAGGGGCGGGTGCTGAAGCTTTCTTT
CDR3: CASSLTGAGAEAFF

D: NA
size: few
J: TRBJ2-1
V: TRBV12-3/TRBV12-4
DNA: TGTGCCAGCAGTTACCCACCCACGGGGAGGGGGCGGGTTGAGCAGTTCTTC
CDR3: CASSYPPTGRGRVEQFF

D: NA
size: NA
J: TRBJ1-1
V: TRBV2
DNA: TGTGCCAGCAGGCCTGGGATCCAGGGTTACACTGAAGCTTTCTTT
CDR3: CASRPGIQGYTEAFF

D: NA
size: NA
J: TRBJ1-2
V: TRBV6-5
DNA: TGTGCCAGCAGTTTTGGACTGTCGGACGGCTACACCTTC
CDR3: CASSFGLSDGYTF

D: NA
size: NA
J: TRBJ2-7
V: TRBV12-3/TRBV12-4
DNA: TGTGCCAGCAGGCCTTACACCGGGGGCCGCGACGAGCAGTACTTC
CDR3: CASRPYTGGRDEQYF

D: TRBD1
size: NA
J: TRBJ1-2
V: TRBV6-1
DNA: TGTGCCAGCAGTGCTTCCGGGACAGGGATTAACTATGGCTACACCTTC
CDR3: CASSASGTGINYGYTF

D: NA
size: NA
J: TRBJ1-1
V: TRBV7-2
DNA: TGTGCCAGCAGCTTGCGGGGACCCTACACTGAAGCTTTCTTT
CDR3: CASSLRGPYTEAFF

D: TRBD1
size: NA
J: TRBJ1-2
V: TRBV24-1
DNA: TGTGCCACCAGTGATTTTACAGGGGGAGGCTACACCTTC
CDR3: CATSDFTGGGYTF

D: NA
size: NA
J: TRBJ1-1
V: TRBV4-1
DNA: TGCGCCAGCAGCCCCTCGGGGGGTGCGGGTATGAACACTGAAGCTTTCTTT
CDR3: CASSPSGGAGMNTEAFF

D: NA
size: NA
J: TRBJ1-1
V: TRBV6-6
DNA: TGTGCCAGCAGTTACTCCCTTTCAGAGGACGGGTATGAAGCTTTCTTT
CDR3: CASSYSLSEDGYEAFF

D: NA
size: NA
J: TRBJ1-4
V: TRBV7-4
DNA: TGTGCCAGCAGTACCAGTGGAAAACTGTTTTTT
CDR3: CASSTSGKLFF

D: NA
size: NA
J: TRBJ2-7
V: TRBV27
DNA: TGTGCCAGCAGTTCGTCGCTTTACGAGCAGTACTTC
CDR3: CASSSSLYEQYF

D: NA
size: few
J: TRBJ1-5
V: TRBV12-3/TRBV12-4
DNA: TGTGCCAGCAGCTCAGGACGGGGGCTCAAGCCCCAGCATTTT
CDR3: CASSSGRGLKPQHF

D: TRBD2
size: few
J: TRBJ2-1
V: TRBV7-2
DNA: TGTGCCAGCAGCTCTAGCGGAGATCTGTACAATGAGCAGTTCTTC
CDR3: CASSSSGDLYNEQFF

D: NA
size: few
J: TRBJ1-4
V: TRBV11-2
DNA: TGTGCCAGCGGTCAGGGGCCTGGTAATGAAAAACTGTTTTTT
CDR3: CASGQGPGNEKLFF

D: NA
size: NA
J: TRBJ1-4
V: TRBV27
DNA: TGTGCCAGCAGTTTAGGAGGGACCGCTAATGAAAAACTGTTTTTT
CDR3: CASSLGGTANEKLFF

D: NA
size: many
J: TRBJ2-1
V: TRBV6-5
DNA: TGTGCCAGCCAGATGCTGAGTCAGCACGATGAGCAGTTCTTC
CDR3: CASQMLSQHDEQFF

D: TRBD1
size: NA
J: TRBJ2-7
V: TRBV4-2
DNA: TGTGCCAGCAGCCAAGAGGACAGGGGAGGCTACGAGCAGTACTTC
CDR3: CASSQEDRGGYEQYF

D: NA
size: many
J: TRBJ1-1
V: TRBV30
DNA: TGTGCCTGGATGTACAGGAACACTGAAGCTTTCTTT
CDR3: CAWMYRNTEAFF

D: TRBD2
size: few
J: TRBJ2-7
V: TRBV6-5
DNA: TGTGCCAGCAGTCTCCCGGGAGGGCGACACGAGCAGTACTTC
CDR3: CASSLPGGRHEQYF

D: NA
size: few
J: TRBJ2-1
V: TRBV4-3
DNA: TGCGCCAGCAGCCAAGACCGGAGCTCCTACAATGAGCAGTTCTTC
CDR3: CASSQDRSSYNEQFF

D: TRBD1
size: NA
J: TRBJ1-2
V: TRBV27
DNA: TGTGACAGCAGTTTAACTACAGGGGTGTTCTACGGCTACACCTTC
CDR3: CDSSLTTGVFYGYTF

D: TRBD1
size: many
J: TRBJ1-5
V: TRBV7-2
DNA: TGTGCCAGCAGCTTAGCGCCCGCAGGGGGCAGCAATCAGCCCCAGCATTTT
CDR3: CASSLAPAGGSNQPQHF

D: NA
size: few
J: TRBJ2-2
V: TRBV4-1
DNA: TGCGCCAGCAGCCAAGGAACCCTAGAGCTGTTTTTT
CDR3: CASSQGTLELFF

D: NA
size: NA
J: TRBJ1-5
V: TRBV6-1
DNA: TGTGCCAGCAGTGAAGGAAATCAGCCCCAGCATTTT
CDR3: CASSEGNQPQHF

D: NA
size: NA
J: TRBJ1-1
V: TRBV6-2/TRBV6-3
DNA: TGTGCCAGCAGTTACGGATGGTATGAAGCTTTCTTT
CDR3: CASSYGWYEAFF

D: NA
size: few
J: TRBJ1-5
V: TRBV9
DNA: TGTGCCAGCAGCCCAGACGGGGGGGCAGGCAATCAGCCCCAGCATTTT
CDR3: CASSPDGGAGNQPQHF

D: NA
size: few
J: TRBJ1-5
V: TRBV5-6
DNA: TGTGCCAGCAGCTTGAGCAGGCGACCAATCGAGCCCCAGCATTTT
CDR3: CASSLSRRPIEPQHF

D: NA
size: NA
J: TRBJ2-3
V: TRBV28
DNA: TGTGCCAGCAGCCGCCCCGAGTTTATTGCTAGCACAGATACGCAGTATTTT
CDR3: CASSRPEFIASTDTQYF

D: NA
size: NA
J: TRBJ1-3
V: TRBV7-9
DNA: TGTGCCAGCAGTTTGGACGGAGGCACGGGGGACACCATATATTTT
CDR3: CASSLDGGTGDTIYF

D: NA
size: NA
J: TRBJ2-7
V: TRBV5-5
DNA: TGTGCCAGCAGCTTGGAGATGGTTTACGAGCAGTACTTC
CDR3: CASSLEMVYEQYF

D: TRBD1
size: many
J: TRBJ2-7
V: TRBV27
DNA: TGTGCCAGCAGCTTCGGGACAGCCTACGAGCAGTACTTC
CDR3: CASSFGTAYEQYF

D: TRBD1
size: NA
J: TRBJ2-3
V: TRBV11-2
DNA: TGTGCCAGCAGCTTAGGGGACAGGGGGCGCCTAGATACGCAGTATTTT
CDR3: CASSLGDRGRLDTQYF

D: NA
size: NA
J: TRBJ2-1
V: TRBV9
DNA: TGTGCCAGCAGCGTAGGGTGGGGGGGCCGGGAGCAGTTCTTC
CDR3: CASSVGWGGREQFF

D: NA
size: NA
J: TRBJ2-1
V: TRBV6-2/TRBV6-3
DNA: TGTGCCAGCAGTTACGGGGGGGGCCCCGCCAATGAGCAGTTCTTC
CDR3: CASSYGGGPANEQFF

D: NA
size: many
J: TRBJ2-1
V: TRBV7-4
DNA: TGTGCCAGCAGCTTACTCCGGCCCCAGGGGCCCTACAATGAGCAGTTCTTC
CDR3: CASSLLRPQGPYNEQFF